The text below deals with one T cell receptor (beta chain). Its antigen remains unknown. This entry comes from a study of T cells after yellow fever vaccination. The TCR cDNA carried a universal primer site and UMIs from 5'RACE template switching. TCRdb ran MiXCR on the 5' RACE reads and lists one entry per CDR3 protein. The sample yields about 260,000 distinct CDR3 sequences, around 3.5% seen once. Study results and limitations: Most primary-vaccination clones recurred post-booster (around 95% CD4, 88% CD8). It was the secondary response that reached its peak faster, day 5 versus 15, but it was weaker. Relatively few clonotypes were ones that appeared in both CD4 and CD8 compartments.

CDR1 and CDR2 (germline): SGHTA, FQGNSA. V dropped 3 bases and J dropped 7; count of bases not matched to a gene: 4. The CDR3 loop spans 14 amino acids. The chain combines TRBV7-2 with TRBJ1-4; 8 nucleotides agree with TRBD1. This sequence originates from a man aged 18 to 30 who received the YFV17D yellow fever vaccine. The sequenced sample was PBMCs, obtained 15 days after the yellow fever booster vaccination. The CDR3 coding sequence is TGTGCCAGCAGCTTCAGGGGGCTATCTGAAAAACTGTTTTTT. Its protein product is CASSFRGLSEKLFF.